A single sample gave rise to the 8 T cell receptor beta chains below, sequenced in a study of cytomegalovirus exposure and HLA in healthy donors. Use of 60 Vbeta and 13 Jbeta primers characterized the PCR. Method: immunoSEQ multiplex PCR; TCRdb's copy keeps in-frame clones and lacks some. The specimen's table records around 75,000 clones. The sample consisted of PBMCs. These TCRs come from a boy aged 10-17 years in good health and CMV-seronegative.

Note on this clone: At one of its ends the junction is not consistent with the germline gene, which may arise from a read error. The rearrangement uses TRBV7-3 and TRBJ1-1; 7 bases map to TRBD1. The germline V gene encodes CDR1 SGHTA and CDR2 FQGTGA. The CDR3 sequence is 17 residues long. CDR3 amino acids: CASILYTGTELNTEAFF. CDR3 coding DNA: TGTGCCAGCATCTTATACACCGGGACAGAGCTTAACACTGAAGCTTTCTTT.

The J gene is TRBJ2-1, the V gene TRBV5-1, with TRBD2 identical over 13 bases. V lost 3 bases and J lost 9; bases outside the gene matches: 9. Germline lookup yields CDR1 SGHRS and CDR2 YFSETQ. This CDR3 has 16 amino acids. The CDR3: CASSSPTSGRFIEQFF. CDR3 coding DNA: TGCGCCAGCAGCTCTCCGACTAGCGGGAGGTTCATTGAGCAGTTCTTC.

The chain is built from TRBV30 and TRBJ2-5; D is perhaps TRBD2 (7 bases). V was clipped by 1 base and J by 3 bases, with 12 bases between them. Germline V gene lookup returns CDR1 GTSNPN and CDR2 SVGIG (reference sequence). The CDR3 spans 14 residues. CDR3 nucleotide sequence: TGTGCCTGGAGTGGAGGGGGGGGCAAAGAGACCCAGTACTTC. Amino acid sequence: CAWSGGGGKETQYF.

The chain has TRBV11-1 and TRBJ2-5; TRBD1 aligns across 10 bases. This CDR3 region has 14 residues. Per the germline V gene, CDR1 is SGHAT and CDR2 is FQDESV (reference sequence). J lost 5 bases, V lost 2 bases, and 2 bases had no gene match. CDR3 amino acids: CASSLWTGGETQYF. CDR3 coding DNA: TGTGCCAGCAGCTTATGGACAGGGGGGGAGACCCAGTACTTC.

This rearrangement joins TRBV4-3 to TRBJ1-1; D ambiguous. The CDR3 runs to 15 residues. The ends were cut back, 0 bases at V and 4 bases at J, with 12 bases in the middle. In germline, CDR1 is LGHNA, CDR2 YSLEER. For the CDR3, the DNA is TGCGCCAGCAGCCAAGATCTCATGGCGGGCACTGAAGCTTTCTTT. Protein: CASSQDLMAGTEAFF.

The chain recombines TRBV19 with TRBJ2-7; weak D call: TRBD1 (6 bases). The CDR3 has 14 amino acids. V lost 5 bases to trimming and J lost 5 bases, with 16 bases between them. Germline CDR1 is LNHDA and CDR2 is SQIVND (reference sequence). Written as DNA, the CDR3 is TGTGCCAGTAGTGCGACAGGTCGTATGGACGAGCAGTACTTC. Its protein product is CASSATGRMDEQYF.

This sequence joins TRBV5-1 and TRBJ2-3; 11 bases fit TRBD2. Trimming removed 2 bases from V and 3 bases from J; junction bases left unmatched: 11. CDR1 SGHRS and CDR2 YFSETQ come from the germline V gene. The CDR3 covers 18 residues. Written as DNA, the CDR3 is TGCGCCAGCAGCTTTTCCCCTGGACTAGCGGGTTCAACAGATACGCAGTATTTT. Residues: CASSFSPGLAGSTDTQYF.

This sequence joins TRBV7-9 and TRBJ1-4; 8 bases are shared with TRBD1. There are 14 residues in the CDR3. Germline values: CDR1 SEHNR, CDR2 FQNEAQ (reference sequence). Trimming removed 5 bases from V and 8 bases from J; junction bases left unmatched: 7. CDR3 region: CASSPGQGREKLFF. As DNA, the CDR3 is TGTGCCAGCAGCCCAGGACAGGGTCGGGAAAAACTGTTTTTT.